This T cell receptor (beta chain) originates from a study of T cells in Graves' hyperthyroidism and ophthalmopathy. Findings of the study overall: Model-based prediction identified ophthalmopathy a median roughly 5.9 months prior to its onset.

On this clonotype: The antigen is undetermined.

Amplified TCR beta CDR3 regions came from RNA transcripts. RT-PCR in the first round (using the HTBI primer set) targeted the TCR CDR3. A single record per CDR3 protein comes from TCRdb applying MiXCR to the multiplex PCR reads. Of some 500,000 distinct CDR3 sequences in the sample, around 15% were seen once. Uncontrolled infection, other autoimmune disease, pregnancy or lactation excluded patients. Clinical symptoms, serum thyroxine and TRAb, thyroid ultrasound and orbital computed tomography were used for the diagnoses. Fresh peripheral blood, approximately 10 ml, was the source of the PBMCs. The CDR3 covers 14 residues. Germline V gene lookup returns CDR1 SGHTA and CDR2 FQGNSA. V shed 5 bases and J 6 bases; nucleotides not matched to a gene: 4.

The rearrangement links TRBV7-2 to TRBJ2-3, with 11 bases matching TRBD1. Specimen: blood. The TCR originated in a woman aged 25-40 years with Graves' ophthalmopathy. CDR3 sequence: CASSPWTGGDTQYF. The CDR3 nucleotides are TGTGCCAGCAGCCCATGGACAGGGGGCGATACGCAGTATTTT.